The text below deals with one TCR beta chain. Antigen unknown. This entry is derived from a study of cytomegalovirus exposure and HLA in healthy donors. The study's findings and limits: Many donors shared some public TCRs, even though most TCR sequences were rare.

Germline-derived CDR1 and CDR2 are SGHVS and FNYEAQ. Trimming removed 2 bases at V and 2 bases at J, with 7 bases between. This CDR3 is built from 13 residues. The PCR contained 60 Vbeta and 13 Jbeta primers. Generated by immunoSEQ multiplex PCR, the TCRdb table keeps only in-frame clones and is missing some. The sample includes about 200,000 clones, roughly 80% of them seen just once. This chain joins TRBV7-6 and TRBJ2-7; a possible D gene is TRBD1 (6 bases). The specimen sequenced was PBMCs. The origin of this receptor is a man aged 25 to 45 in good health and CMV-seronegative. The CDR3 is CASSLQGPYEQYF. The DNA for the CDR3 is TGTGCCAGCAGCTTACAGGGGCCCTACGAGCAGTACTTC.